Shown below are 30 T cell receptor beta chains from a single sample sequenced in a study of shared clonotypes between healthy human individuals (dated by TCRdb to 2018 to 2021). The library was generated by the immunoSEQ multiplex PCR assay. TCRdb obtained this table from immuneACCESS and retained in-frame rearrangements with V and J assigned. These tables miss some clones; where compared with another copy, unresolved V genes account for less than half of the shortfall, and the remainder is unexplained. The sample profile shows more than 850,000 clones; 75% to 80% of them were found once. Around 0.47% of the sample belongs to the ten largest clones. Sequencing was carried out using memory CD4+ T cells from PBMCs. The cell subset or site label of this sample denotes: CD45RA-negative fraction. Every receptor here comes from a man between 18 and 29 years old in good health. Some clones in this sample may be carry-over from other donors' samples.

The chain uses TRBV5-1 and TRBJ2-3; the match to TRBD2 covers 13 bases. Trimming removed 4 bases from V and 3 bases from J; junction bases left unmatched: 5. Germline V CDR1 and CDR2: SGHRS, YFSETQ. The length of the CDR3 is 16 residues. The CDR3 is CASSEGTSGKTDTQYF. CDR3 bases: TGCGCCAGCAGCGAGGGGACTAGCGGGAAGACAGATACGCAGTATTTT.

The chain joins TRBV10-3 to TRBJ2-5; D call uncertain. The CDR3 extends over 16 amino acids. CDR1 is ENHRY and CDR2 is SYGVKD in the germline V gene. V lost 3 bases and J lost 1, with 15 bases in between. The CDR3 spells CAISESSGRGQETQYF. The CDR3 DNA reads TGTGCCATCAGTGAATCTTCCGGCCGAGGCCAAGAGACCCAGTACTTC.

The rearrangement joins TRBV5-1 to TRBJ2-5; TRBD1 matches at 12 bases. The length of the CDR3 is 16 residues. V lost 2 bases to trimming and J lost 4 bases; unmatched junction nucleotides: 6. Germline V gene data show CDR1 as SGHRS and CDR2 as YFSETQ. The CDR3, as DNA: TGCGCCAGCAGCTTACCGGGACAGGGGGCGCGAGAGACCCAGTACTTC. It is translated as CASSLPGQGARETQYF.

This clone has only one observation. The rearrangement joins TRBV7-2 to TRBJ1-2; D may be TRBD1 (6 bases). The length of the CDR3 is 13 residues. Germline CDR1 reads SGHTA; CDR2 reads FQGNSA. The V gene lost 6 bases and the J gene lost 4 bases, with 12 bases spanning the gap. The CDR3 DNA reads TGTGCCAGCAGAAGAGGACAGCTCTATGGCTACACCTTC. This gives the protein CASRRGQLYGYTF. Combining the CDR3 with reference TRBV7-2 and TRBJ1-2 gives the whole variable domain GAGVSQSPSNKVTEKGKDVELRCDPISGHTALYWYRQSLGQGLEFLIYFQGNSAPDKSGLPSDRFSAERTGGSVSTLTIQRTQQEDSAVYLCASRRGQLYGYTFGSGTRLTVV.

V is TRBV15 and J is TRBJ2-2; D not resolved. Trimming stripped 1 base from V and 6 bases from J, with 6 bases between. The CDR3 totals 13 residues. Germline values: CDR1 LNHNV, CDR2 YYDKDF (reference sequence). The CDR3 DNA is TGTGCCACCAGCAGAGGGACCTCCGGGGAGCTGTTTTTT. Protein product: CATSRGTSGELFF.

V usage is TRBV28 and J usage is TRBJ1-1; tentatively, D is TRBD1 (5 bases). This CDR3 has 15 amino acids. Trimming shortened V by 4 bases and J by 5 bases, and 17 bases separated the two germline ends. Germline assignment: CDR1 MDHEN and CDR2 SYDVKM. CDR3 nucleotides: TGTGCCAGCAGTTCTCTGAAGGGGATTGAGACTGAAGCTTTCTTT. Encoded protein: CASSSLKGIETEAFF. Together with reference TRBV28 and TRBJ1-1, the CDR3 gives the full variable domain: DVKVTQSSRYLVKRTGEKVFLECVQDMDHENMFWYRQDPGLGLRLIYFSYDVKMKEKGDIPEGYSVSREKKERFSLILESASTNQTSMYLCASSSLKGIETEAFFGQGTRLTVV.

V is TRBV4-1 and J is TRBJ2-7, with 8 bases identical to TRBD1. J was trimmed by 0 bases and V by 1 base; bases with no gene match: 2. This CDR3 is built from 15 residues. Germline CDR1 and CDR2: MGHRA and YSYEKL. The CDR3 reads CASSQVTGGSYEQYF. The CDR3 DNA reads TGCGCCAGCAGCCAAGTTACAGGGGGCTCCTACGAGCAGTACTTC.

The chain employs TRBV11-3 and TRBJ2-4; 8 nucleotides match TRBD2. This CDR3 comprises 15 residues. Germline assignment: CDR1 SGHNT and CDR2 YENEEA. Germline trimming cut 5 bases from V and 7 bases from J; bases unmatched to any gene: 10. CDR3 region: CASSPGGGRGNIQYF. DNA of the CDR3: TGTGCCAGCAGCCCCGGGGGGGGGCGCGGGAACATTCAGTACTTC.

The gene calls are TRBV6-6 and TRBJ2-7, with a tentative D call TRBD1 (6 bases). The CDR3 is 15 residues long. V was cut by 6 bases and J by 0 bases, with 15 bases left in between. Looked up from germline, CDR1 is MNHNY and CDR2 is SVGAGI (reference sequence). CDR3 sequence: CASSGTGISSYEQYF. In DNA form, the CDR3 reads TGTGCCAGCAGCGGTACAGGGATAAGCTCCTACGAGCAGTACTTC.

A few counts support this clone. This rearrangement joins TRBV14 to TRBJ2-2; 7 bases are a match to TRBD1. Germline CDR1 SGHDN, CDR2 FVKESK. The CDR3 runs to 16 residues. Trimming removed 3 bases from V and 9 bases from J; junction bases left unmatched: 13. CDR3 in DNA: TGTGCCAGCAGCCACCGAATGGGACAGCCCTACCGGGAGCTGTTTTTT. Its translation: CASSHRMGQPYRELFF.

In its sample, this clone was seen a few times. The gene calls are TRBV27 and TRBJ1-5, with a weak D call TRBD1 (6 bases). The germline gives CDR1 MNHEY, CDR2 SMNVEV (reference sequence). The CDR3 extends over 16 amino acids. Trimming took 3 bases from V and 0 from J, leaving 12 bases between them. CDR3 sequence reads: CASSFWSGDSNQPQHF. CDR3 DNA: TGTGCCAGCAGTTTTTGGTCAGGGGATAGCAATCAGCCCCAGCATTTT.

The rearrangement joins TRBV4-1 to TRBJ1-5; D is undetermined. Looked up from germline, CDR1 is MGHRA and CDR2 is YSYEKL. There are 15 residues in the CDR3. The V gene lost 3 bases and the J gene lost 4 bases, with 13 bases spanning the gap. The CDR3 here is CASSHTGPWNQPQHF. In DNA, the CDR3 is TGCGCCAGCAGCCACACTGGGCCATGGAATCAGCCCCAGCATTTT.

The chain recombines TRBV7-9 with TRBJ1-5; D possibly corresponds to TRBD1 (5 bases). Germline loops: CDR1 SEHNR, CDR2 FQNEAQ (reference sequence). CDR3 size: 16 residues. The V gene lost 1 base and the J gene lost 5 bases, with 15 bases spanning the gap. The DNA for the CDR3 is TGTGCCAGCAGCTTAGGGGAGGCAGGGCCTTATCAGCCCCAGCATTTT. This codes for CASSLGEAGPYQPQHF.

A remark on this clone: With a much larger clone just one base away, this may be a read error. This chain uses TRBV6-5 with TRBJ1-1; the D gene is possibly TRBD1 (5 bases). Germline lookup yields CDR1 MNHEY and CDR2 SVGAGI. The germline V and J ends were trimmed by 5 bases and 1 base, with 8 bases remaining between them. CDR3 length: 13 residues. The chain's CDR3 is CASSPTENTEAFF. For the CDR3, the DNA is TGTGCCAGCAGTCCGACAGAGAACACTGAAGCTTTCTTT.

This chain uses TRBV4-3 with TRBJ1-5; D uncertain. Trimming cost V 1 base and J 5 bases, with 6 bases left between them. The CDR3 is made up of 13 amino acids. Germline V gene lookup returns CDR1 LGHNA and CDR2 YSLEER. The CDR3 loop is CASSQGEDQPQHF. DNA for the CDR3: TGCGCCAGCAGCCAAGGCGAGGATCAGCCCCAGCATTTT.

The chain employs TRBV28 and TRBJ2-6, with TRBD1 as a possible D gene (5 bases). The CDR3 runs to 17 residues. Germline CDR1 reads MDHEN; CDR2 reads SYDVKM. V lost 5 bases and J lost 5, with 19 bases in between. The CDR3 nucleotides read TGTGCCAGCAGTAACTCAAGGACACAAAGTCGGGCCAACGTCCTGACTTTC. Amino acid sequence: CASSNSRTQSRANVLTF.

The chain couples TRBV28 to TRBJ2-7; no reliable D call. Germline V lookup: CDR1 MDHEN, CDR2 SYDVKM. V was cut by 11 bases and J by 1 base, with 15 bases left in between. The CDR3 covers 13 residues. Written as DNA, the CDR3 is TGTGCCTCCTATTCGAGACGTTCCTACGAGCAGTACTTC. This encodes CASYSRRSYEQYF.

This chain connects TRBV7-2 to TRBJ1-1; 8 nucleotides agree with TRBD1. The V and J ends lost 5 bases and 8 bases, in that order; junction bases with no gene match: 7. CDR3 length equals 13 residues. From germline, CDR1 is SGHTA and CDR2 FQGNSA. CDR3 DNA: TGTGCCAGCAGCGACCAGGGGGCGGGGGAAGCTTTCTTT. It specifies CASSDQGAGEAFF.

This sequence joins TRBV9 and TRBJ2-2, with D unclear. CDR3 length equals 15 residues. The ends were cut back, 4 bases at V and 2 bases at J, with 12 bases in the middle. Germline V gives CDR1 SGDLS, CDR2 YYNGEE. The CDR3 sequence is CASSSRFPNTGELFF. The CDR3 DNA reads TGTGCCAGCAGCTCTCGGTTTCCAAACACCGGGGAGCTGTTTTTT.

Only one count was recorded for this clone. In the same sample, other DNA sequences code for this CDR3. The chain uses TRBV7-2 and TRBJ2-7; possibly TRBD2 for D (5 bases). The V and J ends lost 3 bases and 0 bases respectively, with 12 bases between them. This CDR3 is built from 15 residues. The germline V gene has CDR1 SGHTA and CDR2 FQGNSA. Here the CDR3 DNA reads TGTGCCAGCAGCTTCGCCGGGGTCCTCTCCTACGAGCAGTACTTC. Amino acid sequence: CASSFAGVLSYEQYF.

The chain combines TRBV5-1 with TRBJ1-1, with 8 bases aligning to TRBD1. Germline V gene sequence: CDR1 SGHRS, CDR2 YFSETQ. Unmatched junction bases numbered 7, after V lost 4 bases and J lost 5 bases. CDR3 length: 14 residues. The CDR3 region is CASSIGQGRTEAFF. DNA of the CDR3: TGCGCCAGCAGCATCGGACAGGGAAGGACTGAAGCTTTCTTT.

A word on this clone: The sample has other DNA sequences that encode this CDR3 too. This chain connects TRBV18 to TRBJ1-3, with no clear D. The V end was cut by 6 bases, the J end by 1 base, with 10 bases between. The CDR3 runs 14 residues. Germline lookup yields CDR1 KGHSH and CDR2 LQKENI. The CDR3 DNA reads TGTGCCAGCTCTCCGAGCCTTTCTGGAAACACCATATATTTT. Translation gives CASSPSLSGNTIYF.

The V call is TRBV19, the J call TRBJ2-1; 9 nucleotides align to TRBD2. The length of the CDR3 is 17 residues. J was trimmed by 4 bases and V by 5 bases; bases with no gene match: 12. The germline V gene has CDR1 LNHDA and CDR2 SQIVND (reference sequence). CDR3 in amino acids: CASSPALAGKGYNEQFF. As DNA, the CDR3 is TGTGCCAGTAGTCCCGCGCTAGCGGGAAAGGGATACAATGAGCAGTTCTTC.

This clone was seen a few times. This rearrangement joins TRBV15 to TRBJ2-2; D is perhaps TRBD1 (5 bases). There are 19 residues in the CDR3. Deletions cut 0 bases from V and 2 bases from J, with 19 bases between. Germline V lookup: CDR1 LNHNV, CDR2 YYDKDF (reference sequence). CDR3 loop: CATSREFARGHSNTGELFF. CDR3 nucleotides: TGTGCCACCAGCAGAGAATTTGCCCGCGGACATTCTAACACCGGGGAGCTGTTTTTT.

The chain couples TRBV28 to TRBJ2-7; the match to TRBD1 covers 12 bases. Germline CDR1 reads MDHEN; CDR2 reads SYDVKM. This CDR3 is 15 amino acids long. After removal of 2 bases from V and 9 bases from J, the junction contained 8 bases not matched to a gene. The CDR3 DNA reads TGTGCCAGCAGTTTACTGGGACAGGGGGCTCGGGGGCAGTACTTC. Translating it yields CASSLLGQGARGQYF.

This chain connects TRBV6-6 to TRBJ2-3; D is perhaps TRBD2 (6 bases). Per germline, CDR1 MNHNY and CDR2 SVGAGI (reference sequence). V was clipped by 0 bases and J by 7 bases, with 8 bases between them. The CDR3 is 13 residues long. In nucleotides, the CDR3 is TGTGCCAGCAGTTACTCCGGGGGAAATACGCAGTATTTT. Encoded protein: CASSYSGGNTQYF.

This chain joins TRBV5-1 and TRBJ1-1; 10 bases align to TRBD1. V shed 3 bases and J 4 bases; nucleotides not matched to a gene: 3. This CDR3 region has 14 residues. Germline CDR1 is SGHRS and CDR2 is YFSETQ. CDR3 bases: TGCGCCAGCAGCTCGGGACAGGGGTCCACTGAAGCTTTCTTT. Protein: CASSSGQGSTEAFF.

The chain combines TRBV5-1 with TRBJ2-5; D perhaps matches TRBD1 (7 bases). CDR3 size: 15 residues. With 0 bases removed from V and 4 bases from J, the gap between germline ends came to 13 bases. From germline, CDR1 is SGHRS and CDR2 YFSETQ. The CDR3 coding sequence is TGCGCCAGCAGCTTGGGTCGGCAGGGGGGAGAGACCCAGTACTTC. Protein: CASSLGRQGGETQYF.

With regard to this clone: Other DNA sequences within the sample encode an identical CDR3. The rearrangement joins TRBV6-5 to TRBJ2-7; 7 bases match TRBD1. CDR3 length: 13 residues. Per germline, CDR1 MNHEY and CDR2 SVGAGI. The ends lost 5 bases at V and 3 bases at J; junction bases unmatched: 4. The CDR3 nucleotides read TGTGCCAGCAGTCGACAGGGCGTCTACGAGCAGTACTTC. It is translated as CASSRQGVYEQYF.

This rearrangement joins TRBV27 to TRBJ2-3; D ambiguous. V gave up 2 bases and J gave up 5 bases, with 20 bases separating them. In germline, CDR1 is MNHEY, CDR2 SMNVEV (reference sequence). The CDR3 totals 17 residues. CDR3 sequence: CASSLEGSLPVRDTQYF. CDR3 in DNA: TGTGCCAGCAGTTTAGAAGGGTCCCTCCCTGTGAGAGATACGCAGTATTTT.